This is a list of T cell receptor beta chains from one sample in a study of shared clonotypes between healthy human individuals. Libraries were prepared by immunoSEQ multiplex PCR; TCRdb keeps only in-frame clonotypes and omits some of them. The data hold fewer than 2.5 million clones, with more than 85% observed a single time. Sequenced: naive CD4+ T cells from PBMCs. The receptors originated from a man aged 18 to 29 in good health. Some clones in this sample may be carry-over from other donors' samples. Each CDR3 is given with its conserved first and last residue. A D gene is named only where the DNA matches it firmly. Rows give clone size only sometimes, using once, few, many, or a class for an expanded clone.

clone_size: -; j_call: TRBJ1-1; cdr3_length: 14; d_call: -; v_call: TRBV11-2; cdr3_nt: TGTGCCAGCAGCGGGGGACGGGCGAACACTGAAGCTTTCTTT; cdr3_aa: CASSGGRANTEAFF
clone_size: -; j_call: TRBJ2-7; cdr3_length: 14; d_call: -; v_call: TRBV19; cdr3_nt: TGTGCCAGTAGTACCATCGACGGACACTACGAGCAGTACTTC; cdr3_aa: CASSTIDGHYEQYF
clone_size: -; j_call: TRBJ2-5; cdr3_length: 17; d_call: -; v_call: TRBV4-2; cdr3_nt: TGTGCCAGCAGCCAAGGTTCCCAATTACTGGGCCAAGAGACCCAGTACTTC; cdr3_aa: CASSQGSQLLGQETQYF
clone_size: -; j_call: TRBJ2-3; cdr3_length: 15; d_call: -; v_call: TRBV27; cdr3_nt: TGTGCCAGCAGTTCAGACCAGTACTACACAGATACGCAGTATTTT; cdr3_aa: CASSSDQYYTDTQYF
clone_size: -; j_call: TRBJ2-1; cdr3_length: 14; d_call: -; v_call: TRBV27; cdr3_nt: TGTGCCAGCAGTTTTAAAGGACTTTACAATGAGCAGTTCTTC; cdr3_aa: CASSFKGLYNEQFF
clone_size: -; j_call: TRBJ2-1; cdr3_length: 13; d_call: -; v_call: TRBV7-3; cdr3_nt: TGTGCCAGCAGCTTAACAGGGGTCAATGAGCAGTTCTTC; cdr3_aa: CASSLTGVNEQFF
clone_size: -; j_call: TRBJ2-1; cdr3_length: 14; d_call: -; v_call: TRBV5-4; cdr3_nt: TGTGCCAGCAGCTTACGGGGGCAGAACAATGAGCAGTTCTTC; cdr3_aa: CASSLRGQNNEQFF
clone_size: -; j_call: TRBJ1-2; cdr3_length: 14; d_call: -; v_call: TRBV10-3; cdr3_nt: TGTGCCATCAGTGAATTTGAGGGCGCCGGCGGCTACACCTTC; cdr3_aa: CAISEFEGAGGYTF
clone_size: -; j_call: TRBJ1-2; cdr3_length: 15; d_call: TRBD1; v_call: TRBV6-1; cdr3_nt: TGTGCCAGTCGCAAGGGGGCAGGACAAAACTATGGCTACACCTTC; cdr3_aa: CASRKGAGQNYGYTF
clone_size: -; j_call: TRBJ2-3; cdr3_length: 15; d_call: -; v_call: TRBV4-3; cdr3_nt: TGCGCCAGCAGCGCCCAGGGCGGAAGTCTCTCCCCGCAGTATTTT; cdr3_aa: CASSAQGGSLSPQYF
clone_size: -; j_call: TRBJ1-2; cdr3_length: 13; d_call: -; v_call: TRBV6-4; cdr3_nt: TGTGCCAGCAGTAGGGGACCTAACTATGGCTACACCTTC; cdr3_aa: CASSRGPNYGYTF
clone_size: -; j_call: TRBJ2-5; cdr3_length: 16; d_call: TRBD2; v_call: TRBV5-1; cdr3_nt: TGCGCCAGCAGCTTAGGGACTAGCGGGAATCAAGAGACCCAGTACTTC; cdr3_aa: CASSLGTSGNQETQYF
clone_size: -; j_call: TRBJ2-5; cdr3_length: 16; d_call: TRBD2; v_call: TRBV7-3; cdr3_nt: TGTGCCAGCAGCCGCGCCCTAGCGGGAGAGAAAGAGACCCAGTACTTC; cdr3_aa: CASSRALAGEKETQYF
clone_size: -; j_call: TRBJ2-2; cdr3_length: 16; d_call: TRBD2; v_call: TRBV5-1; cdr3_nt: TGCGCCAGCAGCCTATTTAGCGGGAGTGGCGCCGGGGAGCTGTTTTTT; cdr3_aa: CASSLFSGSGAGELFF
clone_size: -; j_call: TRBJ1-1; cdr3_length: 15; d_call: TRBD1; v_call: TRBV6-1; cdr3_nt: TGTGCCAGCAGTGATATGGGGACAGAGAACACTGAAGCTTTCTTT; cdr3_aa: CASSDMGTENTEAFF
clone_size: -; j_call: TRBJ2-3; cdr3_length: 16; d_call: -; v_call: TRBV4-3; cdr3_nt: TGCGCCAGCAGCCAAGGGGTCTCCGGGATCACAGATACGCAGTATTTT; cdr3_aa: CASSQGVSGITDTQYF
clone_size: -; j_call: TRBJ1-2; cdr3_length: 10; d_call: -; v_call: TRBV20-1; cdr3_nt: TGCAGTGCTAGAGATCGTGGCTACACCTTC; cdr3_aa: CSARDRGYTF
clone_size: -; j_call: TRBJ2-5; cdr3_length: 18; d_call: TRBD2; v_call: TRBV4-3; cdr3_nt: TGCGCCAGCAGCCAAGTTCTGCTAGCGGGGGAGCCGGGGGAGACCCAGTACTTC; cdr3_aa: CASSQVLLAGEPGETQYF
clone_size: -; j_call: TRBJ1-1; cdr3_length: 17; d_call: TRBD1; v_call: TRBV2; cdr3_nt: TGTGCCAGCAGTGAAGCGGCAGGGGGGTTGGGTGTCGCTGAAGCTTTCTTT; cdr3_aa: CASSEAAGGLGVAEAFF
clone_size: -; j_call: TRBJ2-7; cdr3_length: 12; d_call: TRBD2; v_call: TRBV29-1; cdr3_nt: TGCAGCGTCGTTAGCGGGTCCTACGAGCAGTACTTC; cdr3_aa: CSVVSGSYEQYF
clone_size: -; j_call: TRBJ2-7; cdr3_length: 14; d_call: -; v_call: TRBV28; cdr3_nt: TGTGCCAGCAGTTTATGGCAGGGAGTCTACGAGCAGTACTTC; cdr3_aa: CASSLWQGVYEQYF
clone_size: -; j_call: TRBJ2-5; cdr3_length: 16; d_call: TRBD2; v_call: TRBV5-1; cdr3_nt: TGCGCCAGCAGCCTCGGACTAGCGGGAGTCCGAGAGACCCAGTACTTC; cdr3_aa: CASSLGLAGVRETQYF
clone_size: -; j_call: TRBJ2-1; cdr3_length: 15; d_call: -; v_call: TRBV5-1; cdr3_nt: TGCGCCAGCAGCTGGCTGGCCGGGGCTTACAATGAGCAGTTCTTC; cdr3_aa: CASSWLAGAYNEQFF
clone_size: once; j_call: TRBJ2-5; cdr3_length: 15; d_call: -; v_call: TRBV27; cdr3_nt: TGTGCCAGCAGTCCTCGTGGCCCCGACCAAGAGACCCAGTACTTC; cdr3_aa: CASSPRGPDQETQYF
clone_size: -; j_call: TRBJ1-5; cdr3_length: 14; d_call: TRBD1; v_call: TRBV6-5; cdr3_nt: TGTGCCAGCAGCCCAGACAGGGGCAATCAGCCCCAGCATTTT; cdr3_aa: CASSPDRGNQPQHF
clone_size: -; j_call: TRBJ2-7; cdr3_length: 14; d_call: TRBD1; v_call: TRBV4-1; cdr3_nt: TGCGCCAGCAGCCACCCGGGACAGGTTTACGAGCAGTACTTC; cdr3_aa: CASSHPGQVYEQYF
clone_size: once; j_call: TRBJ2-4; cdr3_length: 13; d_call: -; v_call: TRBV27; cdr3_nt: TGTGCCAGCAGTTTCGGAGACCCATATATTCAGTACTTC; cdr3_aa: CASSFGDPYIQYF
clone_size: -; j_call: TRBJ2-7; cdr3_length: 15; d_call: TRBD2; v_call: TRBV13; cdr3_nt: TGTGCCAGCAGCAATACAGCGGGGAGGTTGTACGAGCAGTACTTC; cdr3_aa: CASSNTAGRLYEQYF
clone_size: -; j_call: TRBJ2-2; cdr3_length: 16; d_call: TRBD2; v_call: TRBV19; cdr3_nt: TGTGCCAGTAAGGCTAGCGGGAGGGCCGGGGACGGGGAGCTGTTTTTT; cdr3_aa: CASKASGRAGDGELFF
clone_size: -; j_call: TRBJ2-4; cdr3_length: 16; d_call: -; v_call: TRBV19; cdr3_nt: TGTGCCAGTAGTATTGCGGTCGTTTTAGCCAAAAACATTCAGTACTTC; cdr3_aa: CASSIAVVLAKNIQYF
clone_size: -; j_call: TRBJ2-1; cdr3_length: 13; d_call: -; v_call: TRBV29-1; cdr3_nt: TGCAGCGGGAGAGGAAGCTCCTACAATGAGCAGTTCTTC; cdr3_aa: CSGRGSSYNEQFF
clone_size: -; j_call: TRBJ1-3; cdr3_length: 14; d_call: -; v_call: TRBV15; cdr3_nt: TGTGCCACCAGCAGAGATTATCCTGGAAACACCATATATTTT; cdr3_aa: CATSRDYPGNTIYF
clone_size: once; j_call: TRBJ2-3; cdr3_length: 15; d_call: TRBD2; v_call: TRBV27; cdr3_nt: TGTGCCAGCAGGCCGGGACTAGCAGACACAGATACGCAGTATTTT; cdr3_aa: CASRPGLADTDTQYF
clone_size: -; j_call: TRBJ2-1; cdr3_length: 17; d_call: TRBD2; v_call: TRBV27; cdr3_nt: TGTGCCAGCAGACAGTACTCGGGACTAGCGGTACACAATGAGCAGTTCTTC; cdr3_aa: CASRQYSGLAVHNEQFF
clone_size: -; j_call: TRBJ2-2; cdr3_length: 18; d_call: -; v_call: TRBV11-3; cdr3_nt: TGTGCCAGCAGCTTAGGGGGCTTAAGACGGCTGAACACCGGGGAGCTGTTTTTT; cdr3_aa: CASSLGGLRRLNTGELFF
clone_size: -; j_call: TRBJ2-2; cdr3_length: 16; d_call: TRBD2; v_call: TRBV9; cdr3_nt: TGTGCCAGCAGCGTAGGTGTAGCGGGGAACACCGGGGAGCTGTTTTTT; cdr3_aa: CASSVGVAGNTGELFF
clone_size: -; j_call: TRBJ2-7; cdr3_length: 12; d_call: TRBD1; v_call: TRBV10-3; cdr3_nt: TGTGCCGTGGGACAGACGTTTGGGGAGCAGTACTTC; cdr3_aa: CAVGQTFGEQYF
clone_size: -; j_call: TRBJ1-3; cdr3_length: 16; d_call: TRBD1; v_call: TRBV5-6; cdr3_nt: TGTGCCAGCAGCTTGATTGGACAGGGGACCGGAAACACCATATATTTT; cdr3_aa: CASSLIGQGTGNTIYF
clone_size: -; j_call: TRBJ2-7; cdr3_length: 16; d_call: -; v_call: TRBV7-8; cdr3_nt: TGTGCCAGCAGCTTTACGGGGCAGCATAGTTCCTACGAGCAGTACTTC; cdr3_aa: CASSFTGQHSSYEQYF
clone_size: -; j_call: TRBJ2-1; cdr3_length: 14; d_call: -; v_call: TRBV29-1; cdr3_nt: TGCAGCGTGCAAAGGGACCGAACCTACAATGAGCAGTTCTTC; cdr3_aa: CSVQRDRTYNEQFF
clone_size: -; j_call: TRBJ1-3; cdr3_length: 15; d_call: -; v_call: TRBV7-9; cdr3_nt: TGTGCCAGCAGCCCGGGACGCCGCTCTGGAAACACCATATATTTT; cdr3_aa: CASSPGRRSGNTIYF
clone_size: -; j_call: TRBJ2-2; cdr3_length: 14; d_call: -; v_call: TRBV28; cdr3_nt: TGTGCCAGCTCGGGCCGGGGTAACACCGGGGAGCTGTTTTTT; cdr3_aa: CASSGRGNTGELFF